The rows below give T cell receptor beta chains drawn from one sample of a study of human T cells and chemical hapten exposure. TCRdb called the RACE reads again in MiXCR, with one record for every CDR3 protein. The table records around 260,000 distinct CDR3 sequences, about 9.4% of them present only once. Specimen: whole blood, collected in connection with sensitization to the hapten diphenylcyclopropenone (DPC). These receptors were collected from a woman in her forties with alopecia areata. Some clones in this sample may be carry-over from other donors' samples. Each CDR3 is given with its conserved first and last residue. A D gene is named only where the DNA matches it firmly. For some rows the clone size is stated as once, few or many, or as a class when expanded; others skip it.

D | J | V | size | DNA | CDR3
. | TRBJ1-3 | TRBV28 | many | TGTGCCAGCAGTTTAGGTGGAAACACCATATATTTT | CASSLGGNTIYF
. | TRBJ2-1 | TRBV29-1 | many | TGCAGCGTTGGGGGAAAGCTTATAAATGAGCAGTTCTTC | CSVGGKLINEQFF
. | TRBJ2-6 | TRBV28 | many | TGTGCCAGCAGTTTAATTAGCTCTGGGGCCAACGTCCTGACTTTC | CASSLISSGANVLTF
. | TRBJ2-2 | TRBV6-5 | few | TGTGCCAGCAGTTACTCGACCGGGGGAGGGACACGCGGGGAGCTGTTTTTT | CASSYSTGGGTRGELFF
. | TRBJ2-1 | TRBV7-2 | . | TGTGCCAGCAGATTAGTCGCGTGGGAGCAGTTCTTC | CASRLVAWEQFF
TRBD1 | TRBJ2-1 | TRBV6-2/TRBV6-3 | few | TGTGCCAGCAACCCGGGACAGTCCCGGGATGAGCAGTTCTTC | CASNPGQSRDEQFF
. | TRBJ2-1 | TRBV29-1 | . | TGCAGCGTCCGGGACGTCTCCCGTTCAGACCCGTTCTTC | CSVRDVSRSDPFF
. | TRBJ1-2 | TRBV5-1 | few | TGCGCCAGCAGCTTGGAGAGGGGACAAACTAACTATGGCTACACCTTC | CASSLERGQTNYGYTF
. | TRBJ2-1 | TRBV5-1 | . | TGCGCCAGCAGCTGGCCCCTCCAGGGGGAGGGCCGAATTGGTGAGCAGTTCTTC | CASSWPLQGEGRIGEQFF
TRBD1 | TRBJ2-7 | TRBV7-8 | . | TGTGCCAGCAGCGCGATGACAGGGGGCGAGCAGTACTTC | CASSAMTGGEQYF
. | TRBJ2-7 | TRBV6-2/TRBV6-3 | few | TGTGCCAGCAGCGGACGGGCGGGAATCTATCCTAACGAGCAGTACTTC | CASSGRAGIYPNEQYF
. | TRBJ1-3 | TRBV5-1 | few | TGCGCCAGCAAAACGGAACCCTCTGGAAACACCATATATTTT | CASKTEPSGNTIYF
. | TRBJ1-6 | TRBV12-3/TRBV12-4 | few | TGTGCCAGCAGTTTTGGGCCTACGCCAGAGAATTCACCCCTCCACTTT | CASSFGPTPENSPLHF
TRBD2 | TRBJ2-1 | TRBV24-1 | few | TGTGCCACCTCCGTAGGGCTAGCGGGAGGAGGGGGTCGGAGCGATGAGCAGTTCTTC | CATSVGLAGGGGRSDEQFF
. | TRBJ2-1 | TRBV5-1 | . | TGCGCCAGCAGCATGAGGGCCGCCTACAATGAGCAGTTCTTC | CASSMRAAYNEQFF
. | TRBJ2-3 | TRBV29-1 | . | TGCAGCGTCGACACAGAAAACACAGATACGCAGTATTTT | CSVDTENTDTQYF
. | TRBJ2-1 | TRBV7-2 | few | TGTGCCAGCCAGCACGGGCTAAAACTATACAATGAGCAGTTCTTC | CASQHGLKLYNEQFF
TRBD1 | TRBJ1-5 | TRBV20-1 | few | TGCAGTGCTAGAGCCCGGACAGGGGATCAGCCCCAGCATTTT | CSARARTGDQPQHF
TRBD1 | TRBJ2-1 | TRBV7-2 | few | TGTGCCAGCAGCTTAACAGGACAGGGGCACAATGAGCAGTTCTTC | CASSLTGQGHNEQFF
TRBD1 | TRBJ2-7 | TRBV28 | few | TGTGCCAGCAGGGCTCGACAGGGATCCGAGCAGTACTTC | CASRARQGSEQYF
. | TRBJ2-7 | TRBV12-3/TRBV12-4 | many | TGTGCCAGCAGTCTACAGTGGGTCTCCTACGAGCAGTACTTC | CASSLQWVSYEQYF
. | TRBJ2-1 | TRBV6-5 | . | TGTGCCAGCAGTTACTCGATTGGCAGTTACAATGAGCAGTTCTTC | CASSYSIGSYNEQFF
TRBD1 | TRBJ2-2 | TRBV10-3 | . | TGTGCCGTCAAACAGGGGGCTGGAACCGGGGAGCTGTTTTTT | CAVKQGAGTGELFF
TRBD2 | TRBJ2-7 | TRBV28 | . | TGTGCCAGCGGGTCCCCGGGACTAGTGGAGCAGTACTTC | CASGSPGLVEQYF
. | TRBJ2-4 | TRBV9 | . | TGTGCCAGCAGCGTAGATTGGTCCCCGCGCTCTCCAAACATTCAGTACTTC | CASSVDWSPRSPNIQYF
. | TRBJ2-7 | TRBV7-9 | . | TGTGCCGCGCAGGACACTAGCTCCTACGAGCAGTACTTC | CAAQDTSSYEQYF
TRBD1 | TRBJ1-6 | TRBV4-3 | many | TGCGCCAGCAGCCAAGATATAGGCAGGGGGTCGCCGTCCTATAATTCACCCCTCCACTTT | CASSQDIGRGSPSYNSPLHF
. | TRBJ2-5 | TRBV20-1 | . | TGCAGTGCTAGGACCGAGACCCAGTACTTC | CSARTETQYF
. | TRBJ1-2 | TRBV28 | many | TGTGCCAGCAGATGGGACGGGAATGGCTACACCTTC | CASRWDGNGYTF
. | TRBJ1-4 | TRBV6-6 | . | TGTGCCAGCAGTTACGGGGACCGCGGATGGCACGAAAAACTGTTTTTT | CASSYGDRGWHEKLFF
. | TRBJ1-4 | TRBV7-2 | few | TGTGCCAGCAGCTCGGGCCGTTCCCCAGCAACTAATGAAAAACTGTTTTTT | CASSSGRSPATNEKLFF
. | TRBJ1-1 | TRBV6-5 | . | TGTGCCAGCAGTTACTCTGGCACAATCTCGAAAGCTTTCTTT | CASSYSGTISKAFF
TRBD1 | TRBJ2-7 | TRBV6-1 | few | TGTGCCAGCAGTCCTGTCCCCGGGACAGGTACCTACGAGCAGTACTTC | CASSPVPGTGTYEQYF
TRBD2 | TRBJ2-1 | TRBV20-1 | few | TGCAGTGCTAGAGTCAGTCTAGCGGGAGAGGGACCCTACAATGAGCAGTTCTTC | CSARVSLAGEGPYNEQFF
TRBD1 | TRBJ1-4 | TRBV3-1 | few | TGTGCCAGCAGCCAACGGACAGGGAATAATGAAAAACTGTTTTTT | CASSQRTGNNEKLFF
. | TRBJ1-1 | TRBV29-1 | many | TGCAGCGTTGCGACGTCGGACATTGAAGCTTTCTTT | CSVATSDIEAFF